A single T cell receptor (beta chain) is shown here with its context. Which antigen it targets is not known. No much larger clonotype is one base removed from it; base qualities were not supplied. V and J lose 6 bases and 14 bases, and a span of 20 bases separates them. Taken from cysteine to phenylalanine, the CDR3 has 13 residues. Only CDR3 DNA is held: 39 bases, read in frame from base 1. These data come from a study of response to subunit inactivated influenza vaccine (dated by TCRdb to 2017 to 2018). Context from the whole study: Deep quantitative T cell receptor repertoire profiling was used in the study to track responses to a trivalent subunit inactivated influenza vaccine. The research as a whole found: The authors proposed that each seasonal influenza vaccination may bring in only a limited number of new T cells.

The library was generated by RT-PCR. The sequencer was an Illumina HiSeq 2500. TCRdb applied fastp at Q25 and MiXCR to the public reads, then kept only in-frame beta chains. Each entry merges the rows of one CDR3 protein and shows their most common DNA and genes. The sample includes around 710,000 distinct CDR3 sequences, with about 15% observed a single time. Of the sample, 6.5% to 8.5% falls within the top ten clones. The chain uses TRBV12-3 or TRBV12-4 and TRBJ2-1, with TRBD2 as a weak D call on 7 bases. The receptor comes from a man aged 45-60 years who received an inactivated influenza vaccine. Donor details come from another sample of the same person, matched by shared clones. The sequenced sample was PBMCs from blood, obtained approximately 15 days before vaccination. At the DNA level, the sequence is TGTGCCAGCAGCGAGGGAGGGGCGGGGGCAGAGTTCTTC. It translates as CASSEGGAGAEFF.